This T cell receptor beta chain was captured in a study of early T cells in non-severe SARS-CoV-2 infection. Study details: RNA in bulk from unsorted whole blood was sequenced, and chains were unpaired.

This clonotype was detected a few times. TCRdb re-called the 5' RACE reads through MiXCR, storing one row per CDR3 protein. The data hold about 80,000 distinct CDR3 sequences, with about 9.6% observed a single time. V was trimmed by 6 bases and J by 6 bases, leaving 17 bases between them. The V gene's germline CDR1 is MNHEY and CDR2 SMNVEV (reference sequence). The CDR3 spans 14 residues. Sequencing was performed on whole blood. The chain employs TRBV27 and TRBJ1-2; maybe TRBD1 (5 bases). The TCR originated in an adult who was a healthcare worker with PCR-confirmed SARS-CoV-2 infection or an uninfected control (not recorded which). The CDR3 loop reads CASSLRGMGDGYTF. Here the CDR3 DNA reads TGTGCCAGCAGCTTAAGGGGAATGGGCGATGGCTACACCTTC.